One T cell receptor beta chain is described in this entry. The antigen is not known. Both 60 Vbeta primers and 13 Jbeta primers went into the PCR. Profiled with immunoSEQ multiplex PCR; TCRdb holds only in-frame clones, not every one. The profile shows around 93,000 clones, 55% to 70% of them singletons. This CDR3 region has 16 residues. V lost 6 bases, J lost 2 bases, and 20 bases lay in between. Germline lookup yields CDR1 SQVTM and CDR2 ANQGSEA. The sample is drawn from a study of cytomegalovirus exposure and HLA in healthy donors. Points from the study as a whole: It was confirmed in vitro that three of the CMV-associated chains were specific for CMV antigens.

Material: PBMCs. V gene TRBV29-1 combines with J gene TRBJ1-5; D might be TRBD1 (6 bases). This clonotype was obtained from a boy younger than 18 in good health and CMV-seropositive. CDR3 DNA: TGCAGCGTCGAACGGTCACAGGGTCGGTGCAATCAGCCCCAGCATTTT. This encodes CSVERSQGRCNQPQHF.